What follows is one T cell receptor beta chain and its context. These data are taken from a study of blood T cell repertoires in COVID-19. The ends lost 1 base at V and 6 bases at J; junction bases unmatched: 11. Germline V gene sequence: CDR1 SGHVS, CDR2 FQNEAQ. This CDR3 comprises 16 residues. Libraries were prepared by immunoSEQ multiplex PCR; TCRdb keeps only in-frame clonotypes and omits some of them. The table shows about 670,000 clones, with 80% to 90% occurring only once. The rearrangement joins TRBV7-8 to TRBJ2-5; 7 positions agree with TRBD2. Material for sequencing was peripheral blood. This TCR came from a woman between 18 and 29 years old with acute or convalescent COVID-19. The CDR3 is CASSLVGGGYPKTQYF. The CDR3 DNA is TGTGCCAGCAGCTTAGTGGGGGGGGGTTACCCCAAGACCCAGTACTTC.